This record looks at one T cell receptor (beta chain) sequence and its context. Its antigen is unknown. The authors ran a second PCR of roughly 6 to 12 cycles using a sample-barcoded 5' primer and a J-beta primer mix. Each cDNA molecule was tagged by a template-switch adaptor with 12 random nucleotides. From the 5' RACE reads, TCRdb called clonotypes with MiXCR, one entry per CDR3 protein. This table has 750,000 to 950,000 distinct CDR3 sequences, 20% to 30% appearing once. The sample is drawn from a study of blood T cells in healthy people across ages. The study, taken as a whole, reports: Naive CD4+ cells and diversity were both higher in long-lived donors than in aged donors.

Donation came from healthy Caucasian individuals in Russia who were aged about 6 to 95. This CDR3 is built from 15 residues. Germline V CDR1 and CDR2: KGHSH, LQKENI. With 0 bases removed from V and 4 bases from J, the gap between germline ends came to 10 bases. Separately, the same data were catalogued under a study of T cells of mothers and their children.

The sample consisted of blood. This chain joins TRBV18 and TRBJ1-3; weak D call: TRBD1 (5 bases). The clonotype originates from a boy under 18 in good health. CDR3 protein: CASSPPTGSGNTIYF. The CDR3, as DNA: TGTGCCAGCTCACCACCTACAGGCTCGGGAAACACCATATATTTT.